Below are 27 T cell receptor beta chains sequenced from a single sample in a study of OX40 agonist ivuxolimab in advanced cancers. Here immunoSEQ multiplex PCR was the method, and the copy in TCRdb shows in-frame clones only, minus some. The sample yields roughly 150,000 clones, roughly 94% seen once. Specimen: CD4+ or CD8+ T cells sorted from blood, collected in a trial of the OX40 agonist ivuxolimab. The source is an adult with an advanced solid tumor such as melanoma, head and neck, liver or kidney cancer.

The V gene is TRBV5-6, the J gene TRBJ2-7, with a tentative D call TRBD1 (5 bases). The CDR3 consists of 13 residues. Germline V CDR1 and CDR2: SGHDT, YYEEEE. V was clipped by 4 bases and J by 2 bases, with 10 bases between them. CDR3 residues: CASSLDKTYEQYF. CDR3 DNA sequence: TGTGCCAGCAGCCTGGACAAGACCTACGAGCAGTACTTC.

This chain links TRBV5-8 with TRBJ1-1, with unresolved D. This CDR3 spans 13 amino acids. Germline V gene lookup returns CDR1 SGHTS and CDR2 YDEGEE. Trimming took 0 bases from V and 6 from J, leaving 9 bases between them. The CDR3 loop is CASSLARQPEAFF. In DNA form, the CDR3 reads TGTGCCAGCAGCTTGGCCCGGCAGCCTGAAGCTTTCTTT.

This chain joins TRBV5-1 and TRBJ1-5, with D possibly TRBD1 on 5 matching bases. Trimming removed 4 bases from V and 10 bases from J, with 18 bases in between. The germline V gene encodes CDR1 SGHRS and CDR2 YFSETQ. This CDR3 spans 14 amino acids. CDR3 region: CASSPGRDFFPQHF. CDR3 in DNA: TGCGCCAGCAGCCCGGGACGGGATTTCTTCCCCCAGCATTTT.

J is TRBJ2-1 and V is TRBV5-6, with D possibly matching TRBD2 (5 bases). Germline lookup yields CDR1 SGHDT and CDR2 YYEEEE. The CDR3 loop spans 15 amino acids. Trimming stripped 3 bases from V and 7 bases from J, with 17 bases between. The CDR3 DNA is TGTGCCAGCAGCTCTCCAAGAGGGTCTGGGAATGAGCAGTTCTTC. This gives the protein CASSSPRGSGNEQFF.

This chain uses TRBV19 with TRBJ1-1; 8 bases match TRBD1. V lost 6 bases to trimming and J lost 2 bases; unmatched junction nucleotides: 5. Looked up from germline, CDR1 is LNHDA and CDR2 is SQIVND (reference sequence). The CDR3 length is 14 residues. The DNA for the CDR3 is TGTGCCAGTAGATACAGGGGGACCAACACTGAAGCTTTCTTT. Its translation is CASRYRGTNTEAFF.

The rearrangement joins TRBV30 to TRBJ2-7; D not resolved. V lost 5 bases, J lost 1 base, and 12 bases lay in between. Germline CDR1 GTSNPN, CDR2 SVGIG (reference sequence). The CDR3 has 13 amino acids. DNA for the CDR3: TGTGCCTGGGCCTTCTCGGGTTCCTACGAGCAGTACTTC. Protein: CAWAFSGSYEQYF.

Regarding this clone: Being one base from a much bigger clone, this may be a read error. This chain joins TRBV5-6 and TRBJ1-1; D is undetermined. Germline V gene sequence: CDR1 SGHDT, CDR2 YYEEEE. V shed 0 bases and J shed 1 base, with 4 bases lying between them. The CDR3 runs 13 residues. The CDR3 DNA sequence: TGTGCCAGCAGCTTGGACAGGAACACTGAAGCTTTCTTT. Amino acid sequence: CASSLDRNTEAFF. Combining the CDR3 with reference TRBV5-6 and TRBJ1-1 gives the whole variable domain DAGVTQSPTHLIKTRGQQVTLRCSPKSGHDTVSWYQQALGQGPQFIFQYYEEEERQRGNFPDRFSGHQFPNYSSELNVNALLLGDSALYLCASSLDRNTEAFFGQGTRLTVV.

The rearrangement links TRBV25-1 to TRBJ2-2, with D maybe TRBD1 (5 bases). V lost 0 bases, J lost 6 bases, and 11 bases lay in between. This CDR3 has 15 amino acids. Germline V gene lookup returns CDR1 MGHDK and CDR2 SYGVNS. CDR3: CASSEYYPGSGELFF. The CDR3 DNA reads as TGTGCCAGCAGTGAATATTATCCAGGGTCCGGGGAGCTGTTTTTT.

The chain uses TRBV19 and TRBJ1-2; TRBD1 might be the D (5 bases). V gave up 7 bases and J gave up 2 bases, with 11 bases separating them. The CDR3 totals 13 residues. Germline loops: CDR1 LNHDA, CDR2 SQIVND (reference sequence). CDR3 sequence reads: CASNPTANYGYTF. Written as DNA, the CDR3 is TGTGCCAGTAACCCGACAGCGAACTATGGCTACACCTTC. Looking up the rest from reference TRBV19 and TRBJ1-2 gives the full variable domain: DGGITQSPKYLFRKEGQNVTLSCEQNLNHDAMYWYRQDPGQGLRLIYYSQIVNDFQKGDIAEGYSVSREKKESFPLTVTSAQKNPTAFYLCASNPTANYGYTFGSGTRLTVV.

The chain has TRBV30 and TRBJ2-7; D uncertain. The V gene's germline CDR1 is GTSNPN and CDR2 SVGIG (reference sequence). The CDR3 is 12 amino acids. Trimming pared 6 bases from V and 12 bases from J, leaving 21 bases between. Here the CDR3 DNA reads TGTGCCTGTACATGGTCCCGCCGGACGGCGTACTTC. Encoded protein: CACTWSRRTAYF. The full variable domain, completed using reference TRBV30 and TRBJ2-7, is SQTIHQWPATLVQPVGSPLSLECTVEGTSNPNLYWYRQAAGRGLQLLFYSVGIGQISSEVPQNLSASRPQDRQFILSSKKLLLSDSGFYLCACTWSRRTAYFGPGTRLTVT.

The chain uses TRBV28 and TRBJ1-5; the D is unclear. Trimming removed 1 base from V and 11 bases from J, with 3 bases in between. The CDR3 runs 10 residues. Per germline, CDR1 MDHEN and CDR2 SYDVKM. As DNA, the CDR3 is TGTGCCAGCAGTTTATTTTCCCAGCATTTT. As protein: CASSLFSQHF.

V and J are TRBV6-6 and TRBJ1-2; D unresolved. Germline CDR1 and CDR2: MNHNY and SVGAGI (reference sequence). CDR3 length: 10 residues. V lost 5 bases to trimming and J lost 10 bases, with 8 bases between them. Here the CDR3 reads CASSRGVYTF. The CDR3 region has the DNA TGTGCCAGCAGTCGCGGAGTCTACACCTTC.

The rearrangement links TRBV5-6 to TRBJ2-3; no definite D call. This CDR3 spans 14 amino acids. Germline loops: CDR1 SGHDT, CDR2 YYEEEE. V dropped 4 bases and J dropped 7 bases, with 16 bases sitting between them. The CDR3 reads CASSALTPTNTQYF. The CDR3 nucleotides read TGTGCCAGCAGCGCCTTAACACCGACCAATACGCAGTATTTT.

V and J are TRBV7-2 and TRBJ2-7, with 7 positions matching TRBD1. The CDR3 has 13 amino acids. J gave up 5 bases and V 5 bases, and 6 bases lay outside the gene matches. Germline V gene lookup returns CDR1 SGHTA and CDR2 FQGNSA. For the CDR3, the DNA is TGTGCCAGCAGCCTCGACAGGGAAGACGAGCAGTACTTC. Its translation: CASSLDREDEQYF.

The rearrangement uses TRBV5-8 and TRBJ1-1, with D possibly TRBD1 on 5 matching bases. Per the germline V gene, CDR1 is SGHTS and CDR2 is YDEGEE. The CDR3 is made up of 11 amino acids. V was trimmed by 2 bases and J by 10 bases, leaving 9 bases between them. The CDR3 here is CASSFAGVAFF. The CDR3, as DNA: TGTGCCAGCAGCTTTGCGGGGGTAGCTTTCTTT.

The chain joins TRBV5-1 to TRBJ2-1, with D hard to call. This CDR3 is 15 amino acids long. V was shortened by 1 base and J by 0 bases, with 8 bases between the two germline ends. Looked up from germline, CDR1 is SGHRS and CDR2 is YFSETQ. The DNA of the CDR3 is TGCGCCAGCAGCTTGTCTGGCTACTCCTACAATGAGCAGTTCTTC. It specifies CASSLSGYSYNEQFF.

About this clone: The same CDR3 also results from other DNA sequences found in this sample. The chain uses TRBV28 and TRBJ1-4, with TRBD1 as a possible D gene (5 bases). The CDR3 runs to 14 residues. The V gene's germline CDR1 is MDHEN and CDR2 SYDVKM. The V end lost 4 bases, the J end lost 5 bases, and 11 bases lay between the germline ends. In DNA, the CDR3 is TGTGCCAGCAGTTCAGGGAGTACAAATGAAAAACTGTTTTTT. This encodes CASSSGSTNEKLFF.

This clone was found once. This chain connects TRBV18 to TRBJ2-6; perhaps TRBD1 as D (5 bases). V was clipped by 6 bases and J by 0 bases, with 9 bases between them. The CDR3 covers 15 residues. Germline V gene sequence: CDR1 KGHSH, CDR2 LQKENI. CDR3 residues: CASSQGLSGANVLTF. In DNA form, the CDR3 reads TGTGCCAGCTCCCAGGGTCTCTCTGGGGCCAACGTCCTGACTTTC.

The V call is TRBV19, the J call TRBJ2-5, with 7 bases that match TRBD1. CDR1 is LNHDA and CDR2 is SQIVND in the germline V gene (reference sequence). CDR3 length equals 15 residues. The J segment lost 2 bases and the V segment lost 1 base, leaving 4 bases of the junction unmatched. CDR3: CASSIGGTVQETQYF. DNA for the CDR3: TGTGCCAGTAGTATAGGGGGGACAGTTCAAGAGACCCAGTACTTC.

The CDR3 here is CASSWGQGINTEAFF. CDR3 nucleotide sequence: TGTGCCAGCAGCTGGGGACAGGGGATCAACACTGAAGCTTTCTTT. The chain is built from TRBV5-4 and TRBJ1-1; 10 bases agree with TRBD1. The CDR3 runs 15 residues. The V and J ends lost 3 bases and 2 bases, in that order; junction bases with no gene match: 4. The germline V gene encodes CDR1 SGHNT and CDR2 YYREEE (reference sequence).

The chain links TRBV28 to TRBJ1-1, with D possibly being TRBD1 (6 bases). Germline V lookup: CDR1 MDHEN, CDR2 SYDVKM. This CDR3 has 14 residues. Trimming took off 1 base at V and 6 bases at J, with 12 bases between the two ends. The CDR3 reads CASSLSLGASEAFF. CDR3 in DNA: TGTGCCAGCAGTTTATCCTTGGGGGCCTCTGAAGCTTTCTTT. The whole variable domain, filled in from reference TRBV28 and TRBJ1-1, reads DVKVTQSSRYLVKRTGEKVFLECVQDMDHENMFWYRQDPGLGLRLIYFSYDVKMKEKGDIPEGYSVSREKKERFSLILESASTNQTSMYLCASSLSLGASEAFFGQGTRLTVV.

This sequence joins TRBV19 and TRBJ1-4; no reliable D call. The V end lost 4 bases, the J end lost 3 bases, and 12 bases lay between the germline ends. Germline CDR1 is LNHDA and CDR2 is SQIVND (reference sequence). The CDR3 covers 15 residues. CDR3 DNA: TGTGCCAGTAGTAACTCTGCCAGCCCTAATGAAAAACTGTTTTTT. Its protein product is CASSNSASPNEKLFF. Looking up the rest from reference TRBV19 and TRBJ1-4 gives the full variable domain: DGGITQSPKYLFRKEGQNVTLSCEQNLNHDAMYWYRQDPGQGLRLIYYSQIVNDFQKGDIAEGYSVSREKKESFPLTVTSAQKNPTAFYLCASSNSASPNEKLFFGSGTQLSVL.

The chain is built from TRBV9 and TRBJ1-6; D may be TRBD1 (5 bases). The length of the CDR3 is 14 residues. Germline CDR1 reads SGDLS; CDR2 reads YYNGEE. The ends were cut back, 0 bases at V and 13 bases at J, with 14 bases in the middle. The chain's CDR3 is CASSVEGLSSPLHF. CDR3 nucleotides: TGTGCCAGCAGCGTAGAGGGACTCTCTTCCCCCCTCCACTTT.

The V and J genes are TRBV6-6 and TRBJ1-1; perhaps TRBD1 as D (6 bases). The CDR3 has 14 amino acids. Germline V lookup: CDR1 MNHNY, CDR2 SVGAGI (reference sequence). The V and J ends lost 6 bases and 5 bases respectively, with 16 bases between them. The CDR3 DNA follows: TGTGCCAGCAGGACAACACCTAGGGGGACTGAAGCTTTCTTT. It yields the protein CASRTTPRGTEAFF.

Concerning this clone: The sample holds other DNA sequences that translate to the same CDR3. CDR3 in DNA: TGTGCCAGCAGCCCCGGACAGGCCTATGGCTACACCTTC. Amino acid sequence: CASSPGQAYGYTF. The rearrangement uses TRBV6-5 and TRBJ1-2; TRBD1 matches at 7 bases. Germline V lookup: CDR1 MNHEY, CDR2 SVGAGI. V was clipped by 6 bases and J by 4 bases; unmatched bases: 5. This CDR3 spans 13 amino acids.

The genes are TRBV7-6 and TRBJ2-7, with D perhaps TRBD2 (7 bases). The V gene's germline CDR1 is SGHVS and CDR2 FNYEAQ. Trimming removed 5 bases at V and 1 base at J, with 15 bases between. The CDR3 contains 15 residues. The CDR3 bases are TGTGCCAGCAGCCAAAGGGGGGGGGCTTCCTACGAGCAGTACTTC. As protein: CASSQRGGASYEQYF.

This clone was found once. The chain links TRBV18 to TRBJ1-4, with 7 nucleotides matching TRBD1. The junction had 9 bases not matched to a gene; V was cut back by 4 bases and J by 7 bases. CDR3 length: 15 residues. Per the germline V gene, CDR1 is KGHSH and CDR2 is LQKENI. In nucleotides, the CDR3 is TGTGCCAGCTCACGAGACAGGGTGAGGAGTGAAAAACTGTTTTTT. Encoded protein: CASSRDRVRSEKLFF.